The next 16 T cell receptor beta chains were all read from a single sample in a study of blood T cell repertoires in COVID-19. Assay: immunoSEQ multiplex PCR; the TCRdb copy retains only in-frame clones and omits some. The top ten clones hold 20% of a sample with some 14,000 clones, less than 75% of them seen once. Source material: peripheral blood. Receptor source: a boy between 2 and 15 years old with active or convalescent COVID-19.

The chain recombines TRBV20-1 with TRBJ1-6; 7 positions agree with TRBD1. V dropped 3 bases and J dropped 8; count of bases not matched to a gene: 7. CDR3 length: 14 amino acids. Germline V gene sequence: CDR1 DFQATT, CDR2 SNEGSKA (reference sequence). The CDR3: CSASFRDRDSPLHF. DNA for the CDR3: TGCAGTGCTAGTTTCCGAGACAGGGATTCACCCCTCCACTTT.

This chain links TRBV5-1 with TRBJ2-3, with 11 bases aligning to TRBD2. Germline V gene data show CDR1 as SGHRS and CDR2 as YFSETQ. Trimming removed 4 bases from V and 2 bases from J; junction bases left unmatched: 9. The CDR3 length is 17 residues. Here the CDR3 reads CASSLDLAGGSTDTQYF. The CDR3 DNA is TGCGCCAGCAGCCTAGACTTAGCGGGAGGGTCCACAGATACGCAGTATTTT. Full variable domain (remainder filled in from reference TRBV5-1 and TRBJ2-3): KAGVTQTPRYLIKTRGQQVTLSCSPISGHRSVSWYQQTPGQGLQFLFEYFSETQRNKGNFPGRFSGRQFSNSRSEMNVSTLELGDSALYLCASSLDLAGGSTDTQYFGPGTRLTVL.

V is TRBV6-5 and J is TRBJ1-6; D is ambiguous. The V gene lost 5 bases and the J gene lost 9 bases, with 17 bases spanning the gap. Germline V gene sequence: CDR1 MNHEY, CDR2 SVGAGI. CDR3 size: 15 residues. The CDR3, as DNA: TGTGCCAGCAGTCCCCCGGGCCTGGAGGCTTCACCCCTCCACTTT. Its protein product is CASSPPGLEASPLHF.

This chain uses TRBV10-1 with TRBJ2-1; 11 bases map to TRBD1. The V and J ends lost 8 bases and 5 bases, in that order; junction bases with no gene match: 8. Germline-derived CDR1 and CDR2 are WNHNN and SYGVQD (reference sequence). The CDR3 length is 15 residues. The DNA of the CDR3 is TGCGCCAGCGGCGGCGGGGGACAGGGGGACAATGAGCAGTTCTTC. Amino acid sequence: CASGGGGQGDNEQFF.

The rearrangement links TRBV30 to TRBJ2-3; the D is unclear. There are 14 residues in the CDR3. V dropped 2 bases and J dropped 2 bases, with 11 bases sitting between them. Per germline, CDR1 GTSNPN and CDR2 SVGIG (reference sequence). CDR3 region: CAWSTSLLTDTQYF. The DNA of the CDR3 is TGTGCCTGGAGTACCTCCCTACTCACAGATACGCAGTATTTT.

V gene TRBV10-3 combines with J gene TRBJ1-3; 7 bases agree with TRBD1. The CDR3 covers 15 residues. Germline V gene data show CDR1 as ENHRY and CDR2 as SYGVKD. V gave up 3 bases and J gave up 5 bases; unmatched junction bases: 7. For the CDR3, the DNA is TGTGCCATCAGTGAATCCAGGGGACAGAGAAACACCATATATTTT. It yields the protein CAISESRGQRNTIYF.

Only a few counts were recorded for this clone. CDR3 DNA: TGCGCCAGCAGCTATGCCCGGGACAGGGGACCTACGCAGCAGTACTTC. The encoded protein is CASSYARDRGPTQQYF. The chain links TRBV10-1 to TRBJ2-7, with TRBD1 identical over 10 bases. V was pared by 6 bases and J by 8 bases, with 16 bases of the junction left unmatched. Germline V gene sequence: CDR1 WNHNN, CDR2 SYGVQD (reference sequence). This CDR3 contains 16 residues.

The chain recombines TRBV19 with TRBJ2-7; TRBD1 aligns across 9 bases. The CDR3 is 15 amino acids. With V trimmed by 1 base and J by 7 bases, 8 bases remained unmatched. Germline V gene sequence: CDR1 LNHDA, CDR2 SQIVND (reference sequence). The CDR3 here is CASSIGTGDIMEQYF. Written as DNA, the CDR3 is TGTGCCAGTAGTATAGGGACAGGGGATATCATGGAGCAGTACTTC.

The V and J genes are TRBV29-1 and TRBJ2-3, with D tentatively TRBD2 (5 bases). CDR1 is SQVTM and CDR2 is ANQGSEA in the germline V gene. The CDR3 consists of 15 residues. The ends were cut back, 7 bases at V and 2 bases at J, with 19 bases in the middle. The CDR3 DNA sequence: TGCAGCGGAGGATCGGGTTCGGGGATCACAGATACGCAGTATTTT. It translates to CSGGSGSGITDTQYF.

This clone showed up just once. This chain connects TRBV18 to TRBJ2-5; no reliable D call. With 6 bases removed from V and 1 base from J, the gap between germline ends came to 6 bases. The CDR3 totals 12 residues. CDR1 and CDR2 from the germline V gene are KGHSH and LQKENI. The chain's CDR3 is CASSPLQETQYF. The CDR3 bases are TGTGCCAGCTCCCCTCTCCAAGAGACCCAGTACTTC. The complete variable domain, with remaining parts taken from reference TRBV18 and TRBJ2-5, reads NAGVMQNPRHLVRRRGQEARLRCSPMKGHSHVYWYRQLPEEGLKFMVYLQKENIIDESGMPKERFSAEFPKEGPSILRIQQVVRGDSAAYFCASSPLQETQYFGPGTRLLVL.

This clone was seen more than once but under ten times. The CDR3 protein is CAISGGQGSEQYF. The CDR3 nucleotides read TGTGCCATCAGTGGGGGACAGGGGTCCGAGCAGTACTTC. The V and J genes are TRBV10-3 and TRBJ2-7, with 10 nucleotides matching TRBD1. CDR3 length: 13 amino acids. Germline assignment: CDR1 ENHRY and CDR2 SYGVKD. The J segment lost 6 bases and the V segment lost 4 bases, leaving 3 bases of the junction unmatched.

The V gene is TRBV18, the J gene TRBJ1-1; D may be TRBD1 (5 bases). Germline values: CDR1 KGHSH, CDR2 LQKENI. V gave up 5 bases and J gave up 1 base, with 14 bases separating them. The CDR3 extends over 15 amino acids. CDR3 DNA sequence: TGTGCCAGCTCAAACACCCAGGGCAGGAACACTGAAGCTTTCTTT. Protein sequence: CASSNTQGRNTEAFF. Drawing the rest from reference TRBV18 and TRBJ1-1, the complete variable domain is NAGVMQNPRHLVRRRGQEARLRCSPMKGHSHVYWYRQLPEEGLKFMVYLQKENIIDESGMPKERFSAEFPKEGPSILRIQQVVRGDSAAYFCASSNTQGRNTEAFFGQGTRLTVV.

This clone was counted a few times. The V gene is TRBV28, the J gene TRBJ1-5, with D maybe TRBD1 (5 bases). Germline V CDR1 and CDR2: MDHEN, SYDVKM. This CDR3 has 15 residues. Deletions cut 3 bases from V and 4 bases from J, with 13 bases between. The DNA for the CDR3 is TGTGCCAGCAGTTTCGACTTACGGGGGAATCAGCCCCAGCATTTT. Translating gives CASSFDLRGNQPQHF. Combining the CDR3 with reference TRBV28 and TRBJ1-5 gives the whole variable domain DVKVTQSSRYLVKRTGEKVFLECVQDMDHENMFWYRQDPGLGLRLIYFSYDVKMKEKGDIPEGYSVSREKKERFSLILESASTNQTSMYLCASSFDLRGNQPQHFGDGTRLSIL.

V and J are TRBV10-3 and TRBJ2-3; D is uncertain. Germline CDR1 reads ENHRY; CDR2 reads SYGVKD. The CDR3 loop spans 14 amino acids. V lost 6 bases to trimming and J lost 0 bases, with 10 bases between them. CDR3 residues: CAISWSVSTDTQYF. As DNA, the CDR3 is TGTGCCATCAGCTGGAGCGTTAGCACAGATACGCAGTATTTT.

The chain combines TRBV19 with TRBJ2-2; D remains unclear. V was trimmed by 6 bases and J by 5 bases, leaving 13 bases between them. The CDR3 contains 14 residues. From germline, CDR1 is LNHDA and CDR2 SQIVND (reference sequence). The CDR3 nucleotides are TGTGCCAGTAGCACTCGATATCGAACCGGGGAGCTGTTTTTT. This sequence encodes CASSTRYRTGELFF.

The V call is TRBV27, the J call TRBJ2-7; 10 bases map to TRBD1. This CDR3 spans 16 amino acids. CDR1 MNHEY and CDR2 SMNVEV come from the germline V gene (reference sequence). The V gene end was trimmed by 6 bases and the J gene end by 7 bases; junction bases not matched to a gene: 15. CDR3 in amino acids: CASRRQGASPFREQYV. The DNA of the CDR3 is TGTGCCAGCAGGCGACAGGGGGCCTCTCCGTTTCGGGAGCAGTACGTC.